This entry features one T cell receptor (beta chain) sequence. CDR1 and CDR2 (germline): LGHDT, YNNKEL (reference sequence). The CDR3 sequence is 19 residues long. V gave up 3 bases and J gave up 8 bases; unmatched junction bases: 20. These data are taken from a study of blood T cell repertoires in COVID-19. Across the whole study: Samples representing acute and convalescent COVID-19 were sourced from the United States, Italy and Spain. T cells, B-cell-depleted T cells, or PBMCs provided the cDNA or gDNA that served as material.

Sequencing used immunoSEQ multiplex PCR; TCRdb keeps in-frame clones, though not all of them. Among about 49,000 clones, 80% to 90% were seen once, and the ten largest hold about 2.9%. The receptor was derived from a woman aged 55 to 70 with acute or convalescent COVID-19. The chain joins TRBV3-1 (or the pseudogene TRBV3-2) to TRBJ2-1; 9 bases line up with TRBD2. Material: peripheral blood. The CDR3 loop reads CASSQAWPSGTSRGDEQFF. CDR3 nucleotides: TGTGCCAGCAGCCAGGCCTGGCCTAGCGGGACGAGCCGGGGCGATGAGCAGTTCTTC.